The 30 T cell receptor beta chains given below trace back to one sample, sequenced in a study of shared clonotypes between healthy human individuals. The repertoire was sequenced with immunoSEQ multiplex PCR; TCRdb's copy has only in-frame clones and lacks some. The sample holds some 2,100,000 clones, approximately 94% seen once. Naive CD8 cells lacked CD45RO and underwent positive selection for CCR7, leaving out terminally differentiated effector memory CD45RA+ cells. Sequenced material: naive CD8+ T cells from PBMCs. The origin of the receptors is a man aged 18-30 years in good health. Some clones in this sample may be carry-over from other donors' samples.

The rearrangement uses TRBV27 and TRBJ2-1; 10 nucleotides line up with TRBD2. Looked up from germline, CDR1 is MNHEY and CDR2 is SMNVEV (reference sequence). This CDR3 region has 17 residues. Trimming at V came to 2 bases and at J to 5 bases, leaving 9 bases not matched to a gene. CDR3 protein: CASSLLAGDGTHNEQFF. DNA for the CDR3: TGTGCCAGCAGTTTACTAGCGGGAGATGGTACCCACAATGAGCAGTTCTTC.

The chain recombines TRBV6-4 with TRBJ2-7; D might be TRBD1 (5 bases). Trimming took off 7 bases at V and 2 bases at J, with 12 bases between the two ends. Germline CDR1 and CDR2: MRHNA and SNTAGT. The CDR3 runs 13 residues. CDR3 nucleotide sequence: TGTGCCAGCATCGGCCAGGGTACCTACGAGCAGTACTTC. Amino acids: CASIGQGTYEQYF.

The chain recombines TRBV19 with TRBJ1-5; D unresolved. CDR3 size: 14 residues. CDR1 and CDR2 (germline): LNHDA, SQIVND (reference sequence). Trimming took 7 bases from V and 2 from J, leaving 12 bases between them. The CDR3 sequence is CASKYGEGNQPQHF. CDR3 sequence (DNA): TGTGCCAGTAAATACGGTGAGGGCAATCAGCCCCAGCATTTT. The entire variable domain, with the rest obtained from reference TRBV19 and TRBJ1-5, is as follows: DGGITQSPKYLFRKEGQNVTLSCEQNLNHDAMYWYRQDPGQGLRLIYYSQIVNDFQKGDIAEGYSVSREKKESFPLTVTSAQKNPTAFYLCASKYGEGNQPQHFGDGTRLSIL.

The rearrangement links TRBV6-5 to TRBJ1-1, with D possibly TRBD1 on 6 matching bases. The CDR3 spans 15 residues. The germline V and J ends were trimmed by 0 bases and 0 bases, with 8 bases remaining between them. Germline V gene lookup returns CDR1 MNHEY and CDR2 SVGAGI. The CDR3 bases are TGTGCCAGCAGTTACTCCGGGGGCATGAACACTGAAGCTTTCTTT. Translation: CASSYSGGMNTEAFF.

The V gene is TRBV7-9, the J gene TRBJ2-7; D is undetermined. The V end was cut by 2 bases, the J end by 3 bases, with 8 bases between. The CDR3 extends over 13 amino acids. Germline lookup yields CDR1 SEHNR and CDR2 FQNEAQ (reference sequence). The DNA for the CDR3 is TGTGCCAGCAGCTTAACTAATTACTACGAGCAGTACTTC. Translated, it gives CASSLTNYYEQYF.

CDR3 sequence: CASSILAGGPVEQYF. The CDR3 nucleotides are TGTGCCAGCAGTATTCTAGCGGGAGGGCCTGTCGAGCAGTACTTC. The chain is built from TRBV28 and TRBJ2-7; 12 bases align to TRBD2. The CDR3 is made up of 15 amino acids. Germline loops: CDR1 MDHEN, CDR2 SYDVKM. V shed 5 bases, J shed 6 bases, and the junction held 8 bases outside the gene matches.

The chain employs TRBV28 and TRBJ1-1, with 10 bases aligning to TRBD1. The J segment lost 5 bases and the V segment lost 4 bases, leaving 13 bases of the junction unmatched. The CDR3 loop spans 17 amino acids. The germline V gene encodes CDR1 MDHEN and CDR2 SYDVKM. In DNA, the CDR3 is TGTGCCAGCAGTTCGTCTAGGAGGGACAGGGGTTGGACTGAAGCTTTCTTT. Amino acid sequence: CASSSSRRDRGWTEAFF.

The chain uses TRBV28 and TRBJ2-7; tentatively, D is TRBD2 (7 bases). The germline CDR1 and CDR2 sequences are MDHEN and SYDVKM. V gave up 3 bases and J gave up 2 bases, with 14 bases separating them. The CDR3 extends over 15 amino acids. CDR3 region: CASSFFRGGTYEQYF. In DNA, the CDR3 is TGTGCCAGCAGTTTCTTTAGGGGGGGGACCTACGAGCAGTACTTC.

The rearrangement joins TRBV4-1 to TRBJ1-5, with D unresolved. V lost 3 bases to trimming and J lost 5 bases, with 11 bases between them. The CDR3 has 14 residues. From germline, CDR1 is MGHRA and CDR2 YSYEKL. The CDR3 sequence: CASSQVKGYQPQHF. Written as DNA, the CDR3 is TGCGCCAGCAGCCAGGTAAAAGGGTATCAGCCCCAGCATTTT.

This sequence joins TRBV7-8 and TRBJ2-1, with TRBD2 matching 16 bases. Germline CDR1 and CDR2: SGHVS and FQNEAQ. The CDR3 covers 19 residues. The V and J ends lost 5 bases and 0 bases, in that order; junction bases with no gene match: 7. The CDR3 region is CASSPRGTSGRVSYNEQFF. The CDR3 DNA follows: TGTGCCAGCAGCCCCAGGGGGACTAGCGGGAGGGTCTCCTACAATGAGCAGTTCTTC.

A word on this clone: The sample holds other DNA sequences that translate to the same CDR3. This CDR3 reads CASSTPDRAYEQYF. The CDR3 region has the DNA TGTGCCAGTAGTACTCCCGACAGGGCCTACGAGCAGTACTTC. The chain recombines TRBV19 with TRBJ2-7; TRBD1 aligns across 7 bases. Germline V gene sequence: CDR1 LNHDA, CDR2 SQIVND (reference sequence). V lost 4 bases to trimming and J lost 2 bases; unmatched junction nucleotides: 5. The CDR3 loop spans 14 amino acids.

The J gene is TRBJ2-7, the V gene TRBV23-1; possibly TRBD1 or TRBD2 for D (6 bases each). Being an ORF, TRBV23-1 has a function that is uncertain. Trimming shortened V by 0 bases and J by 2 bases, and 29 bases separated the two germline ends. This CDR3 is built from 21 residues. The CDR3 here is CASSQSSLGLAICAGAYEQYF. In nucleotides, the CDR3 is TGCGCCAGCAGTCAATCGTCTCTGGGGCTAGCGATTTGTGCAGGGGCCTACGAGCAGTACTTC.

The chain couples TRBV2 to TRBJ1-5; D gene uncertain. V was shortened by 8 bases and J by 7 bases, with 12 bases between the two germline ends. The CDR3 covers 12 residues. Germline V gene lookup returns CDR1 SNHLY and CDR2 FYNNEI. The CDR3 DNA reads TGTGCCAGCCACCCGGTTGGGCAGCCCCAGCATTTT. Residues: CASHPVGQPQHF.

V usage is TRBV27 and J usage is TRBJ1-5; unclear D gene. This CDR3 spans 16 amino acids. Trimming shortened V by 6 bases and J by 3 bases, and 18 bases separated the two germline ends. CDR1 and CDR2 from the germline V gene are MNHEY and SMNVEV (reference sequence). This chain's CDR3 is CASSPRVGMVNQPQHF. The CDR3 DNA follows: TGTGCCAGCAGCCCTCGGGTGGGCATGGTCAATCAGCCCCAGCATTTT.

As regards this clone: The same CDR3 arises from other DNA sequences in this sample as well. This sequence joins TRBV7-9 and TRBJ1-2; no clear D gene. The V and J ends lost 4 bases and 2 bases respectively, with 8 bases between them. Germline CDR1 reads SEHNR; CDR2 reads FQNEAQ (reference sequence). This CDR3 is 13 amino acids long. In DNA form, the CDR3 reads TGTGCCAGCAGCTCCGGAAGCAACTATGGCTACACCTTC. Encoded protein: CASSSGSNYGYTF.

The V call is TRBV29-1, the J call TRBJ1-2, with 8 bases that match TRBD1. Looked up from germline, CDR1 is SQVTM and CDR2 is ANQGSEA. V lost 4 bases, J lost 5 bases, and 6 bases stayed unmatched. This CDR3 comprises 13 residues. Here the CDR3 reads CSVVGQGGYGYTF. CDR3 nucleotides: TGCAGCGTTGTAGGACAGGGTGGTTATGGCTACACCTTC.

This chain connects TRBV25-1 to TRBJ1-1, with D unclear. The CDR3 is made up of 14 amino acids. Germline V gene sequence: CDR1 MGHDK, CDR2 SYGVNS. Trimming took off 6 bases at V and 1 base at J, with 12 bases between the two ends. The CDR3 region has the DNA TGTGCCAGCAGATCTGGCGGGTGGAACACTGAAGCTTTCTTT. Translation gives CASRSGGWNTEAFF.

This clone was picked up a small number of times. The CDR3 loop is CASSSPWEGNTEAFF. CDR3 coding DNA: TGTGCCAGCAGCTCCCCCTGGGAGGGGAACACTGAAGCTTTCTTT. The V and J genes are TRBV11-2 and TRBJ1-1; no clear D. CDR1 is SGHAT and CDR2 is FQNNGV in the germline V gene. Trimming stripped 4 bases from V and 1 base from J, with 13 bases between. The CDR3 totals 15 residues.

The J gene is TRBJ2-6, the V gene TRBV10-3; 7 bases align to TRBD1. The V gene end was trimmed by 9 bases and the J gene end by 2 bases; junction bases not matched to a gene: 4. Germline V gives CDR1 ENHRY, CDR2 SYGVKD. The CDR3 has 14 residues. Written as DNA, the CDR3 is TGTGCCATACGACAGGGTACTGGGGCCAACGTCCTGACTTTC. As protein: CAIRQGTGANVLTF.

The CDR3 DNA reads as TGTGCCAGCAGTGATTCTGGCGCGGAGACCCAGTACTTC. Translating it yields CASSDSGAETQYF. This chain joins TRBV2 and TRBJ2-5; D is undetermined. Germline CDR1 and CDR2: SNHLY and FYNNEI. Trimming stripped 3 bases from V and 5 bases from J, with 10 bases between. The CDR3 is made up of 13 amino acids.

The J gene is TRBJ1-2, the V gene TRBV30; D call uncertain. The CDR3 spans 14 residues. Trimming stripped 0 bases from V and 6 bases from J, with 14 bases between. Per germline, CDR1 GTSNPN and CDR2 SVGIG (reference sequence). The CDR3 coding sequence is TGTGCCTGGAGTGTACTGGGGTTTGGGGATGGCTACACCTTC. This sequence encodes CAWSVLGFGDGYTF.

In regard to this clone: Within the sample, other DNA sequences also encode this same CDR3. V gene TRBV9 combines with J gene TRBJ2-1; D not certain. V was pared by 0 bases and J by 9 bases, with 10 bases between. This CDR3 spans 13 amino acids. Germline loops: CDR1 SGDLS, CDR2 YYNGEE. The CDR3 sequence: CASSVGDSGEQFF. CDR3 sequence (DNA): TGTGCCAGCAGCGTAGGTGACTCGGGTGAGCAGTTCTTC.

V is TRBV29-1 and J is TRBJ1-3, with D unresolved. Germline V lookup: CDR1 SQVTM, CDR2 ANQGSEA. Trimming removed 4 bases from V and 3 bases from J, with 10 bases in between. The CDR3 length is 13 residues. This chain's CDR3 is CSVVSVLGNTIYF. In DNA, the CDR3 is TGCAGCGTTGTATCAGTACTTGGAAACACCATATATTTT.

This sequence joins TRBV7-8 and TRBJ2-7, with 9 bases identical to TRBD2. The CDR3 has 14 residues. V lost 6 bases, J lost 4 bases, and 7 bases stayed unmatched. Germline CDR1 is SGHVS and CDR2 is FQNEAQ. This CDR3 is CASSLTLAGYEQYF. The CDR3 nucleotides are TGTGCCAGCAGTCTTACGCTAGCGGGGTACGAGCAGTACTTC. Based on the CDR3 plus reference TRBV7-8 and TRBJ2-7, the full variable domain is GAGVSQSPRYKVAKRGQDVALRCDPISGHVSLFWYQQALGQGPEFLTYFQNEAQLDKSGLPSDRFFAERPEGSVSTLKIQRTQQEDSAVYLCASSLTLAGYEQYFGPGTRLTVT.

The J gene is TRBJ1-3, the V gene TRBV19; D remains unclear. CDR3 length equals 15 residues. The germline V gene has CDR1 LNHDA and CDR2 SQIVND (reference sequence). V gave up 8 bases and J gave up 0 bases, with 14 bases separating them. Here the CDR3 DNA reads TGTGCCAGTGCAGCCGCTCGTAGCTCTGGAAACACCATATATTTT. It is translated as CASAAARSSGNTIYF.

The gene calls are TRBV27 and TRBJ2-1; D possibly corresponds to TRBD1 (5 bases). This CDR3 has 14 amino acids. Trimming took off 7 bases at V and 2 bases at J, with 12 bases between the two ends. Germline V gives CDR1 MNHEY, CDR2 SMNVEV (reference sequence). The CDR3 nucleotides are TGTGCCAGCAAATTCAGGGCACCCTACAATGAGCAGTTCTTC. It translates to CASKFRAPYNEQFF.

The genes are TRBV9 and TRBJ2-1; 7 bases map to TRBD2. CDR3 length: 17 amino acids. Germline V gives CDR1 SGDLS, CDR2 YYNGEE. J was trimmed by 3 bases and V by 4 bases; bases with no gene match: 13. The CDR3 loop reads CASSSPTGTTVYNEQFF. The DNA of the CDR3 is TGTGCCAGCAGCTCCCCGACCGGGACTACGGTCTACAATGAGCAGTTCTTC.

This clone was seen just once. This chain connects TRBV27 to TRBJ1-1; 9 bases line up with TRBD1. There are 16 residues in the CDR3. V was pared by 0 bases and J by 5 bases, with 7 bases of the junction left unmatched. The germline V gene has CDR1 MNHEY and CDR2 SMNVEV (reference sequence). The CDR3 loop is CASSLSLGQGRTEAFF. The CDR3 DNA reads as TGTGCCAGCAGTTTATCGCTCGGACAGGGGCGAACTGAAGCTTTCTTT.

The chain is built from TRBV27 and TRBJ2-5; D is unresolved. The germline V gene has CDR1 MNHEY and CDR2 SMNVEV (reference sequence). The V and J ends lost 5 bases and 5 bases respectively, with 21 bases between them. This CDR3 contains 16 residues. For the CDR3, the DNA is TGTGCCAGCAGTCCCAGGACGCGTACAAACGGGGAGACCCAGTACTTC. As protein: CASSPRTRTNGETQYF.

The chain recombines TRBV7-9 with TRBJ2-1; 10 bases are a match to TRBD2. J was trimmed by 7 bases and V by 5 bases; bases with no gene match: 11. This CDR3 spans 16 amino acids. Germline V gives CDR1 SEHNR, CDR2 FQNEAQ (reference sequence). The CDR3 coding sequence is TGTGCCAGCAGCCTTAGCGGGAGGCCCACGGGGAATGAGCAGTTCTTC. Translating it yields CASSLSGRPTGNEQFF.